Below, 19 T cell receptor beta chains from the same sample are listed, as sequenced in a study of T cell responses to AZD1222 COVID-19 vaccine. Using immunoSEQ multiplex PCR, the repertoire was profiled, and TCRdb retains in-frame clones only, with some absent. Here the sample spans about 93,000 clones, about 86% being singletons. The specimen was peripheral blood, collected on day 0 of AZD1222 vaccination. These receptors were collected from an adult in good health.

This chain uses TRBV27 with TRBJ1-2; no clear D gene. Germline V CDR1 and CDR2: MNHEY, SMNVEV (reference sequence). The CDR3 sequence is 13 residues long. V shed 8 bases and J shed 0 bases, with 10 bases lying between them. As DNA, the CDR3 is TGTGCCAGCGAGCAACCTTCTAACTATGGCTACACCTTC. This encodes CASEQPSNYGYTF.

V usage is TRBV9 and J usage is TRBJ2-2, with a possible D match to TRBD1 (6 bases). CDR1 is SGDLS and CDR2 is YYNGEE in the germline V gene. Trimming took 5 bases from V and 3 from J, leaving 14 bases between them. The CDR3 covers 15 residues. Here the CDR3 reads CASSQGPVDTGELFF. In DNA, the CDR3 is TGTGCCAGCAGTCAGGGGCCCGTCGACACCGGGGAGCTGTTTTTT.

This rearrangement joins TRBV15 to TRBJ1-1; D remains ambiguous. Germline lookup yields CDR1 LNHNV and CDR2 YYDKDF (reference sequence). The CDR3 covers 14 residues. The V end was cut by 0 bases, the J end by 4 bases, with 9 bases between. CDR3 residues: CATSRDVQSTEAFF. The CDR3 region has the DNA TGTGCCACCAGCAGAGATGTCCAAAGCACTGAAGCTTTCTTT. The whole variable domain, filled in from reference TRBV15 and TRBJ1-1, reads DAMVIQNPRYQVTQFGKPVTLSCSQTLNHNVMYWYQQKSSQAPKLLFHYYDKDFNNEADTPDNFQSRRPNTSFCFLDIRSPGLGDTAMYLCATSRDVQSTEAFFGQGTRLTVV.

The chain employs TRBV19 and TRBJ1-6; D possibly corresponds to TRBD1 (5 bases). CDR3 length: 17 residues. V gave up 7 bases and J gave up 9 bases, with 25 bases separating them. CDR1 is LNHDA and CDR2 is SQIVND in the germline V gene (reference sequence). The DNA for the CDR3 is TGTGCCAGTACCCGGCGCGCACTGGACACAGGTGGTTCACCCCTCCACTTT. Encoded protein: CASTRRALDTGGSPLHF.

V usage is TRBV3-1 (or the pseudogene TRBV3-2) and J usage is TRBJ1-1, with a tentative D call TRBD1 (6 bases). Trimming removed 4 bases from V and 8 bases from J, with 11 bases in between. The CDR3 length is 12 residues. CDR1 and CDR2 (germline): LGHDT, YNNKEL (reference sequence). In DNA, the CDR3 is TGTGCCAGCAGCCTGAATGGACAGGAAGCTTTCTTT. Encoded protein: CASSLNGQEAFF.

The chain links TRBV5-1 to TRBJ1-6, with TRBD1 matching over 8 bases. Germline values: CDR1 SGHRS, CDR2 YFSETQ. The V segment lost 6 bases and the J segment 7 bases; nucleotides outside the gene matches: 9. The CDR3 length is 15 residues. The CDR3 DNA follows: TGCGCCAGCAACGGACAGGGAGGACGGAATTCACCCCTCCACTTT. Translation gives CASNGQGGRNSPLHF.

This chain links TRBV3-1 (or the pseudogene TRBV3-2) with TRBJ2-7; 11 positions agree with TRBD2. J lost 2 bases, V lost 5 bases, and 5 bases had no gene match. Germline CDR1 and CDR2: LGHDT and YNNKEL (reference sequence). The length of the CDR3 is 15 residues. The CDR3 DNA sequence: TGTGCCAGCAGCGAACAACTAGCGGGGGCCTACGAGCAGTACTTC. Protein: CASSEQLAGAYEQYF.

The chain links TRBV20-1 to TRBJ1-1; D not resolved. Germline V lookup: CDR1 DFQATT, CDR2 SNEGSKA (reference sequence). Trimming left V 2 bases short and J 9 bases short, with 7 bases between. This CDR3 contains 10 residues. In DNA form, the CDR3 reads TGCAGTGCTAGAATAGGACAAGCTTTCTTT. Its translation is CSARIGQAFF.

DNA of the CDR3: TGTGCCAGCAGCCCCCGGGACAGGGGTGATGAAAAACTGTTTTTT. Its protein product is CASSPRDRGDEKLFF. V gene TRBV7-9 combines with J gene TRBJ1-4, with TRBD1 matching 10 bases. In germline, CDR1 is SEHNR, CDR2 FQNEAQ (reference sequence). The junction had 6 bases not matched to a gene; V was cut back by 5 bases and J by 6 bases. The CDR3 runs to 15 residues.

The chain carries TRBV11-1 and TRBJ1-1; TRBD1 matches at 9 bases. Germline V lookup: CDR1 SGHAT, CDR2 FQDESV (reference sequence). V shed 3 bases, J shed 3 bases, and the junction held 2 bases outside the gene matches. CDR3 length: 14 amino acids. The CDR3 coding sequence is TGTGCCAGCAGCTTGGGACAGGGTTACACTGAAGCTTTCTTT. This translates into CASSLGQGYTEAFF.

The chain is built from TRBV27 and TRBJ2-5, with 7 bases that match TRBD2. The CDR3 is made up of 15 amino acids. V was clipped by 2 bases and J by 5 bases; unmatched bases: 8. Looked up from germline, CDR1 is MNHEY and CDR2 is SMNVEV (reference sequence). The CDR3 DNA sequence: TGTGCCAGCAGTTTAGGGGGGGAAAGGTCGGAGACCCAGTACTTC. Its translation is CASSLGGERSETQYF.

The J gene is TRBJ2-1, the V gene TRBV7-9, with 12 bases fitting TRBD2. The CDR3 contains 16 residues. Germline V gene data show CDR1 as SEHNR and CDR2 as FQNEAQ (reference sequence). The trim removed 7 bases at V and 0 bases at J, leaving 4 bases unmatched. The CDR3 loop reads CASILAGGSSYNEQFF. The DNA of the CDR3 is TGTGCCAGCATCCTAGCGGGAGGGAGCTCCTACAATGAGCAGTTCTTC.

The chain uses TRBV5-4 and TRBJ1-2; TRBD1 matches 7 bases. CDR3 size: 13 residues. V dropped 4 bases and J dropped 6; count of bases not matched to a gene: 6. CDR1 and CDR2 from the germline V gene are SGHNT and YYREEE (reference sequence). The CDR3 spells CASSTETGNGYTF. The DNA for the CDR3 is TGTGCCAGCAGCACGGAGACAGGGAATGGCTACACCTTC.

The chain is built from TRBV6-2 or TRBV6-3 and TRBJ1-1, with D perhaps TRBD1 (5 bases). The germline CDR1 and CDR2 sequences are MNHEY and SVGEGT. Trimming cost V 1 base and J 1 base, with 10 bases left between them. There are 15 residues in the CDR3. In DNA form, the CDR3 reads TGTGCCAGCAGTTACTTAAGGGGAGGGAACACTGAAGCTTTCTTT. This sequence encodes CASSYLRGGNTEAFF.

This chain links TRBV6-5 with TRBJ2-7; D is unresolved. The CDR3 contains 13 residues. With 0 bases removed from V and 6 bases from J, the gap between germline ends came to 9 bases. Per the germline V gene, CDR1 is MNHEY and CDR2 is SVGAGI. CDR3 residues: CASSYSLQFEQYF. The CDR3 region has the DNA TGTGCCAGCAGTTACTCATTGCAGTTCGAGCAGTACTTC.

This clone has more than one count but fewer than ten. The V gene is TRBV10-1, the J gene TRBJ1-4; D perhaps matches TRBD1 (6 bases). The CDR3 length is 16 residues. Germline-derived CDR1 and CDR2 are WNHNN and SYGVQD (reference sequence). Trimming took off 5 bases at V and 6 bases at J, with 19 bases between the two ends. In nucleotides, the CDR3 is TGCGCCAGCAGTAACTTCCAACAGGGAGGCGATGAAAAACTGTTTTTT. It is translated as CASSNFQQGGDEKLFF.

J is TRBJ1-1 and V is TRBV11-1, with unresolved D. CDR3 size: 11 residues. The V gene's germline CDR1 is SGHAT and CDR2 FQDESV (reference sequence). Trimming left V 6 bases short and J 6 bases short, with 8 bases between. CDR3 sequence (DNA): TGTGCCAGCAGACTTCAGGCTGAAGCTTTCTTT. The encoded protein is CASRLQAEAFF. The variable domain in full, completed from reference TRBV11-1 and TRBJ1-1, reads EAEVAQSPRYKITEKSQAVAFWCDPISGHATLYWYRQILGQGPELLVQFQDESVVDDSQLPKDRFSAERLKGVDSTLKIQPAELGDSAMYLCASRLQAEAFFGQGTRLTVV.

CDR3: CASSYSSNLGTEAFF. In DNA, the CDR3 is TGTGCCAGCAGTTACTCGAGTAATTTGGGAACTGAAGCTTTCTTT. The chain links TRBV6-5 to TRBJ1-1; no clear D. CDR1 is MNHEY, CDR2 SVGAGI, per germline. V was clipped by 0 bases and J by 5 bases, with 13 bases between them. CDR3 size: 15 residues.

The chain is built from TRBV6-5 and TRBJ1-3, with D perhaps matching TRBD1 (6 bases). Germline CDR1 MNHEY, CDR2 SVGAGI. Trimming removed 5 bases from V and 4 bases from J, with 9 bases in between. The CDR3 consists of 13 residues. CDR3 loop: CASSTGTGNTIYF. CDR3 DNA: TGTGCCAGCAGTACAGGGACAGGAAACACCATATATTTT.